This T cell receptor (beta chain) was retrieved from a study of blood T cell repertoires in COVID-19. About the study: PBMCs, B-cell-depleted T cells, or T cells provided the cDNA or gDNA that made up the material.

Trimming took 4 bases from V and 7 from J, leaving 8 bases between them. Germline V gives CDR1 MDHEN, CDR2 SYDVKM. The CDR3 runs 13 residues. Sequencing used immunoSEQ multiplex PCR; TCRdb keeps in-frame clones, though not all of them. The sample holds roughly 310,000 clones; approximately 90% are singletons and the top ten take 3.5% to 4.5%. The V and J genes are TRBV28 and TRBJ1-6, with D unresolved. The clonotype originates from a woman between 50 and 59 years old with active or convalescent COVID-19. The sequenced sample consisted of peripheral blood. DNA of the CDR3: TGTGCCAGCAGTTGGGGAGGGAATTCACCCCTCCACTTT. This translates into CASSWGGNSPLHF.